This entry lists 31 T cell receptor beta chains sequenced from one sample in a study of blood T cell repertoires in COVID-19. Sequencing used immunoSEQ multiplex PCR; TCRdb keeps in-frame clones, though not all of them. The sample yields fewer than 95,000 clones, 72% seen once. Material for sequencing was peripheral blood. These TCRs come from a woman older than 75 with acute or convalescent COVID-19.

The genes are TRBV7-3 and TRBJ1-1; no clear D. The V and J ends lost 2 bases and 6 bases respectively, with 10 bases between them. This CDR3 is built from 13 residues. CDR1 is SGHTA and CDR2 is FQGTGA in the germline V gene. CDR3 in amino acids: CASSLHEDAEAFF. Written as DNA, the CDR3 is TGTGCCAGCAGCTTACACGAGGATGCTGAAGCTTTCTTT.

The chain couples TRBV30 to TRBJ2-3; TRBD1 aligns across 7 bases. CDR3 length equals 16 residues. V was pared by 2 bases and J by 2 bases, with 10 bases of the junction left unmatched. Germline V CDR1 and CDR2: GTSNPN, SVGIG (reference sequence). Here the CDR3 DNA reads TGTGCCTGGAGTCACACAGGGGCCCGGGACACAGATACGCAGTATTTT. This codes for CAWSHTGARDTDTQYF.

This clone was seen once. One end of the junction is discordant with germline, which a read error may explain. V usage is TRBV19 and J usage is TRBJ2-3; D remains ambiguous. CDR3 length equals 11 residues. Germline CDR1 reads LNHDA; CDR2 reads SQIVND (reference sequence). This chain's CDR3 is CFLRGTDTQYF. CDR3 DNA: TGCTTCCTTCGGGGCACAGATACGCAGTATTTT.

This clone was seen only a few times. The chain recombines TRBV7-2 with TRBJ1-2; a weak D match, TRBD1 (5 bases). V lost 5 bases and J lost 5, with 18 bases in between. Germline V gene data show CDR1 as SGHTA and CDR2 as FQGNSA. The CDR3 totals 15 residues. DNA of the CDR3: TGTGCCAGCAGCGTCGCGGGGCAGGGCCTTTATGGCTACACCTTC. This sequence encodes CASSVAGQGLYGYTF. Variable domain in full (rest from reference TRBV7-2 and TRBJ1-2): GAGVSQSPSNKVTEKGKDVELRCDPISGHTALYWYRQSLGQGLEFLIYFQGNSAPDKSGLPSDRFSAERTGGSVSTLTIQRTQQEDSAVYLCASSVAGQGLYGYTFGSGTRLTVV.

The count of this clone is one. This chain uses TRBV19 with TRBJ1-6; D not resolved. V lost 4 bases and J lost 6, with 10 bases in between. The CDR3 length is 14 residues. CDR1 and CDR2 from the germline V gene are LNHDA and SQIVND (reference sequence). The CDR3 bases are TGTGCCAGTAGTACCCCTGACACTAATTCACCCCTCCACTTT. The encoded protein is CASSTPDTNSPLHF.

V usage is TRBV15 and J usage is TRBJ2-1, with D unresolved. Trimming removed 1 base from V and 4 bases from J, with 5 bases in between. CDR3 length: 13 amino acids. CDR1 LNHNV and CDR2 YYDKDF come from the germline V gene (reference sequence). The CDR3 DNA is TGTGCCACCAGCAGAGGCAGATACAATGAGCAGTTCTTC. Protein: CATSRGRYNEQFF.

The J gene is TRBJ2-3, the V gene TRBV4-1, with D unclear. The V end lost 1 base, the J end lost 3 bases, and 11 bases lay between the germline ends. Germline CDR1 MGHRA, CDR2 YSYEKL. The CDR3 has 15 residues. CDR3 DNA sequence: TGCGCCAGCAGCCAAGTATTGTCGCGAACAGATACGCAGTATTTT. Translation gives CASSQVLSRTDTQYF.

The V call is TRBV30, the J call TRBJ1-2, with D possibly being TRBD1 (6 bases). V was shortened by 7 bases and J by 0 bases, with 12 bases between the two germline ends. Germline V lookup: CDR1 GTSNPN, CDR2 SVGIG (reference sequence). CDR3 length equals 13 residues. The CDR3: CAYWTEANYGYTF. CDR3 in DNA: TGTGCCTATTGGACAGAAGCTAACTATGGCTACACCTTC.

CDR3 in amino acids: CASSPHQMNTEAFF. CDR3 sequence (DNA): TGTGCCAGCAGTCCACATCAGATGAACACTGAAGCTTTCTTT. The rearrangement links TRBV28 to TRBJ1-1; D is unclear. The germline CDR1 and CDR2 sequences are MDHEN and SYDVKM. Trimming took off 5 bases at V and 0 bases at J, with 10 bases between the two ends. There are 14 residues in the CDR3. The full variable domain, its missing parts supplied by reference TRBV28 and TRBJ1-1, is DVKVTQSSRYLVKRTGEKVFLECVQDMDHENMFWYRQDPGLGLRLIYFSYDVKMKEKGDIPEGYSVSREKKERFSLILESASTNQTSMYLCASSPHQMNTEAFFGQGTRLTVV.

This rearrangement joins TRBV29-1 to TRBJ1-1; 7 bases fit TRBD1. CDR1 and CDR2 (germline): SQVTM, ANQGSEA. The CDR3 totals 13 residues. V shed 4 bases and J 4 bases; nucleotides not matched to a gene: 6. CDR3 coding DNA: TGCAGCGTTGCCCCGACAGGGCCCACTGAAGCTTTCTTT. This encodes CSVAPTGPTEAFF.

This rearrangement joins TRBV6-5 to TRBJ1-1, with D tentatively TRBD1 (6 bases). Between the trimmed V and J ends, which lost 6 bases and 3 bases, there was a span of 11 bases. CDR1 and CDR2 from the germline V gene are MNHEY and SVGAGI. The CDR3 has 13 residues. In DNA form, the CDR3 reads TGTGCCAGCAGCCGAGGGGGGGACACTGAAGCTTTCTTT. Amino acid sequence: CASSRGGDTEAFF.

As DNA, the CDR3 is TGTGCCAGCAGCCGCGGACTAGCGGGGGCCGCCTACGAGCAGTACTTC. It specifies CASSRGLAGAAYEQYF. This rearrangement joins TRBV7-6 to TRBJ2-7; 13 bases match TRBD2. With V trimmed by 5 bases and J by 2 bases, 6 bases remained unmatched. The CDR3 covers 16 residues. The germline V gene encodes CDR1 SGHVS and CDR2 FNYEAQ.

J is TRBJ1-1 and V is TRBV5-4; D gene unclear. The CDR3 has 14 residues. Trimming pared 0 bases from V and 1 base from J, leaving 7 bases between. Germline CDR1 reads SGHNT; CDR2 reads YYREEE (reference sequence). Here the CDR3 reads CASSLVIGNTEAFF. CDR3 sequence (DNA): TGTGCCAGCAGCTTGGTCATCGGGAACACTGAAGCTTTCTTT.

The rearrangement uses TRBV7-8 and TRBJ2-5, with a tentative D call TRBD2 (6 bases). Trimming stripped 11 bases from V and 5 bases from J, with 18 bases between. The CDR3 is 13 amino acids. Germline V gene sequence: CDR1 SGHVS, CDR2 FQNEAQ. This CDR3 reads CAGGMGVWETQYF. The CDR3 region has the DNA TGTGCCGGGGGGATGGGGGTCTGGGAGACCCAGTACTTC.

This clone has a single count. J is TRBJ2-1 and V is TRBV29-1; D is uncertain. Trimming shortened V by 4 bases and J by 8 bases, and 3 bases separated the two germline ends. Germline V gives CDR1 SQVTM, CDR2 ANQGSEA. This CDR3 has 9 amino acids. The DNA for the CDR3 is TGCAGCGTTGGCGATGAGCAGTTCTTC. This sequence encodes CSVGDEQFF.

The rearrangement joins TRBV20-1 to TRBJ1-5; 7 nucleotides match TRBD1. This CDR3 is built from 14 residues. Germline V gene lookup returns CDR1 DFQATT and CDR2 SNEGSKA (reference sequence). J was trimmed by 4 bases and V by 3 bases; bases with no gene match: 6. The CDR3 loop reads CSASRGLWNQPQHF. Written as DNA, the CDR3 is TGCAGTGCTAGTAGGGGGCTTTGGAATCAGCCCCAGCATTTT.

This clone was seen more than once but under ten times. The rearrangement links TRBV11-2 to TRBJ1-5, with D unresolved. The V gene lost 3 bases and the J gene lost 0 bases, with 9 bases spanning the gap. The CDR3 runs to 15 residues. The germline CDR1 and CDR2 sequences are SGHAT and FQNNGV. The CDR3 protein is CASSLGGLSNQPQHF. As DNA, the CDR3 is TGTGCCAGCAGCTTGGGAGGCCTTAGCAATCAGCCCCAGCATTTT.

A single count supports this clone. The rearrangement uses TRBV5-6 and TRBJ2-3, with 11 bases identical to TRBD2. The CDR3 extends over 12 amino acids. After removal of 6 bases from V and 14 bases from J, the junction contained 8 bases not matched to a gene. The germline CDR1 and CDR2 sequences are SGHDT and YYEEEE. CDR3 region: CASTRTSGLLYF. The CDR3 DNA sequence: TGTGCCAGCACCCGGACTAGCGGGTTGTTGTATTTT.

This clone appeared many times. The chain couples TRBV6-1 to TRBJ2-1; 7 positions match TRBD1. V gave up 3 bases and J gave up 6 bases; unmatched junction bases: 14. The CDR3 totals 17 residues. Germline V gene sequence: CDR1 MNHNS, CDR2 SASEGT. CDR3 nucleotide sequence: TGTGCCAGCAGTGAGGGAAGGTTGCAGGGGGTCCCCAATGAGCAGTTCTTC. Its translation is CASSEGRLQGVPNEQFF.

Here the CDR3 DNA reads TGCGCCAGCAGCCAACGGAGCGGGGGGGAAGAGACCCAGTACTTC. Translating gives CASSQRSGGEETQYF. The V call is TRBV4-1, the J call TRBJ2-5, with 10 bases aligning to TRBD2. Germline V gene sequence: CDR1 MGHRA, CDR2 YSYEKL. CDR3 size: 15 residues. Unmatched junction bases numbered 3, after V lost 2 bases and J lost 3 bases.

The rearrangement uses TRBV7-9 and TRBJ2-7; weak D call: TRBD1 (6 bases). V was shortened by 4 bases and J by 5 bases, with 27 bases between the two germline ends. Germline CDR1 and CDR2: SEHNR and FQNEAQ (reference sequence). The length of the CDR3 is 18 residues. DNA of the CDR3: TGTGCCAGCAGCTACCACCAAAGGGGCAGGGGATCGGTAGACGAGCAGTACTTC. Translated, it gives CASSYHQRGRGSVDEQYF.

The chain couples TRBV23-1 to TRBJ1-5, with D maybe TRBD1 (6 bases). TRBV23-1 qualifies as an ORF whose function is uncertain. Between the trimmed V and J ends, which lost 5 bases and 2 bases, there was a span of 25 bases. The CDR3 loop spans 19 amino acids. The CDR3 nucleotides read TGCGCCAGCAGTTTAATCCTCCGGGACATAGGATGTGGCAATCAGCCCCAGCATTTT. This translates into CASSLILRDIGCGNQPQHF.

This clone was seen more than once but under ten times. The chain carries TRBV27 and TRBJ1-1; D may be TRBD1 (6 bases). Per the germline V gene, CDR1 is MNHEY and CDR2 is SMNVEV (reference sequence). The ends were cut back, 5 bases at V and 6 bases at J, with 16 bases in the middle. The CDR3 extends over 14 amino acids. The chain's CDR3 is CASSPSRGSAEAFF. CDR3 coding DNA: TGTGCCAGCAGTCCCTCCAGGGGATCGGCTGAAGCTTTCTTT.

This chain joins TRBV3-1 (or the pseudogene TRBV3-2) and TRBJ1-5; no reliable D call. From germline, CDR1 is LGHDT and CDR2 YNNKEL (reference sequence). This CDR3 is 13 amino acids long. V lost 4 bases and J lost 5, with 9 bases in between. The CDR3 sequence is CASSPQADQPQHF. The CDR3 region has the DNA TGTGCCAGCAGCCCTCAAGCTGATCAGCCCCAGCATTTT.

V and J are TRBV12-5 and TRBJ2-1; 11 bases are shared with TRBD2. J gave up 10 bases and V 0 bases, and 8 bases lay outside the gene matches. This CDR3 has 16 amino acids. Germline V gene lookup returns CDR1 LGHNT and CDR2 FRNRAP. This CDR3 reads CASGLVRSGGGGEQFF. CDR3 bases: TGTGCTAGTGGTTTGGTACGTAGCGGGGGGGGCGGAGAGCAGTTCTTC.

Regarding this clone: This CDR3 is also generated by other DNA sequences in the sample. The rearrangement joins TRBV5-1 to TRBJ2-1; 13 bases map to TRBD2. From germline, CDR1 is SGHRS and CDR2 YFSETQ. V dropped 0 bases and J dropped 6; count of bases not matched to a gene: 0. The CDR3 covers 15 residues. CDR3 amino acids: CASSLGLAGGNEQFF. The CDR3 DNA follows: TGCGCCAGCAGCTTGGGACTAGCGGGGGGCAATGAGCAGTTCTTC.

The chain's CDR3 is CASTPRNRGSSAHNQPQHF. The DNA for the CDR3 is TGTGCCAGTACCCCCAGGAACAGGGGCTCCAGTGCCCACAATCAGCCCCAGCATTTT. The V gene is TRBV19, the J gene TRBJ1-5, with TRBD1 identical over 7 bases. Germline V gene lookup returns CDR1 LNHDA and CDR2 SQIVND (reference sequence). The CDR3 has 19 residues. V lost 7 bases, J lost 3 bases, and 21 bases stayed unmatched. Full variable domain (remainder filled in from reference TRBV19 and TRBJ1-5): DGGITQSPKYLFRKEGQNVTLSCEQNLNHDAMYWYRQDPGQGLRLIYYSQIVNDFQKGDIAEGYSVSREKKESFPLTVTSAQKNPTAFYLCASTPRNRGSSAHNQPQHFGDGTRLSIL.

The rearrangement uses TRBV5-6 and TRBJ1-2, with D perhaps matching TRBD1 (6 bases). This CDR3 has 13 residues. The germline gives CDR1 SGHDT, CDR2 YYEEEE. V lost 2 bases, J lost 8 bases, and 13 bases lay in between. The CDR3 DNA follows: TGTGCCAGCAGCTTTACACAGGGTAACGGCTACACCTTC. Residues: CASSFTQGNGYTF.

The rearrangement uses TRBV4-2 and TRBJ1-2; TRBD1 aligns across 11 bases. The ends lost 0 bases at V and 4 bases at J; junction bases unmatched: 4. This CDR3 has 16 amino acids. Germline CDR1 and CDR2: LGHNA and YNFKEQ. In nucleotides, the CDR3 is TGTGCCAGCAGCCAAGAGGGGGGACAGGGGGTCTATGGCTACACCTTC. It codes for CASSQEGGQGVYGYTF.

This rearrangement joins TRBV7-2 to TRBJ1-5; TRBD1 aligns across 8 bases. Losses at the gene ends were 5 bases for V and 6 bases for J; bases not matched to a gene: 6. The germline CDR1 and CDR2 sequences are SGHTA and FQGNSA. This CDR3 region has 14 residues. This CDR3 is CASSPRQGTQPQHF. CDR3 sequence (DNA): TGTGCCAGCAGCCCCAGACAGGGGACTCAGCCCCAGCATTTT.

The chain is built from TRBV5-1 and TRBJ1-6; D is uncertain. The CDR3 covers 14 residues. Germline CDR1 is SGHRS and CDR2 is YFSETQ. Trimming shortened V by 2 bases and J by 5 bases, and 8 bases separated the two germline ends. CDR3 DNA sequence: TGCGCCAGCAGCTTCGAGTTGGATAATTCACCCCTCCACTTT. Protein product: CASSFELDNSPLHF.